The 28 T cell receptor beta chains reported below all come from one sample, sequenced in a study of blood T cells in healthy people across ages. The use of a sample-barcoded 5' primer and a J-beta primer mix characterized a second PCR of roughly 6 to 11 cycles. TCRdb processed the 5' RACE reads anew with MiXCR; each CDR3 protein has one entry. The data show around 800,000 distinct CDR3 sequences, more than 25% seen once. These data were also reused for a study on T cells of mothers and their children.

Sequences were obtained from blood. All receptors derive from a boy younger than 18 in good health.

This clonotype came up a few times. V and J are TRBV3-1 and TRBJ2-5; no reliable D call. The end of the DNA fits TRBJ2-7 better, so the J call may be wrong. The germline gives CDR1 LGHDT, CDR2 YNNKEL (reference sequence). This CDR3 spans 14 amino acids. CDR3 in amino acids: CASSQDQAGYEQYF. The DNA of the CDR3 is TGTGCCAGCAGCCAAGATCAGGCAGGCTACGAGCAGTACTTC.

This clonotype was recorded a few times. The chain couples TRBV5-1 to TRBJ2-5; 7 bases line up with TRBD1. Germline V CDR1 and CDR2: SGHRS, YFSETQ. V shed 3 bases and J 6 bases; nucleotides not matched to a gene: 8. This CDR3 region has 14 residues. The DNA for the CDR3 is TGCGCCAGCAGCTCCCAACAGGGGTTTAAGACCCAGTACTTC. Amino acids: CASSSQQGFKTQYF.

This chain's CDR3 is CASSYPGLAGGTDTQYF. The CDR3 coding sequence is TGTGCCAGCAGTTATCCCGGACTAGCGGGGGGCACAGATACGCAGTATTTT. The chain joins TRBV6-6 to TRBJ2-3; 13 bases match TRBD2. The V segment lost 3 bases and the J segment 1 base; nucleotides outside the gene matches: 4. Germline loops: CDR1 MNHNY, CDR2 SVGAGI (reference sequence). The CDR3 spans 17 residues.

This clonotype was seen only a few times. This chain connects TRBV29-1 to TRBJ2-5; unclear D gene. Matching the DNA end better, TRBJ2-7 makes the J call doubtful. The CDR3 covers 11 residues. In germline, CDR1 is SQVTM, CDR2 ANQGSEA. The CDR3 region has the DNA TGCAGCGTTTCAGATGCGATCGAGCAGTACTTC. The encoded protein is CSVSDAIEQYF.

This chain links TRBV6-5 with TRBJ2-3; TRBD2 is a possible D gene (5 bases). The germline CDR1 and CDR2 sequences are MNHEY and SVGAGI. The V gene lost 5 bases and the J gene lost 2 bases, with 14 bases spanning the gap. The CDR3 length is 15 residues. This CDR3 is CASSLLAHDTDTQYF. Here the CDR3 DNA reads TGTGCCAGCAGTCTTCTAGCCCACGACACAGATACGCAGTATTTT.

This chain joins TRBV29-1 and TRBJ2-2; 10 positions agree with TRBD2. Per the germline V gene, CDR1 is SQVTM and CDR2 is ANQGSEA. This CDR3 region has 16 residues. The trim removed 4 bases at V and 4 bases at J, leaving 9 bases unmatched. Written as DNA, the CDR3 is TGCAGCGTTGGGGACGGACTAGCGGAAACCACCGGGGAGCTGTTTTTT. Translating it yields CSVGDGLAETTGELFF.

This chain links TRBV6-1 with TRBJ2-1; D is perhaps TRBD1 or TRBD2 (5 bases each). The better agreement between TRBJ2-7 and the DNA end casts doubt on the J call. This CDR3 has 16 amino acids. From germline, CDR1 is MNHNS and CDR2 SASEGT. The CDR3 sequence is CASSAVGTTNSYEQYF. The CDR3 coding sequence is TGTGCCAGCAGCGCCGTGGGGACGACGAATAGCTACGAGCAGTACTTC.

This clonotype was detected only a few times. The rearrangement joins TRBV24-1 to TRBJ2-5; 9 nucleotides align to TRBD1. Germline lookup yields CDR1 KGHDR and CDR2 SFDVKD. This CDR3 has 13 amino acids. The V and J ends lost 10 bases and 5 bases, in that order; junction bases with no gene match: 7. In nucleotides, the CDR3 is TGTGCCACGCAACAGGGGGCGCGGGAGACCCAGTACTTC. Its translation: CATQQGARETQYF.

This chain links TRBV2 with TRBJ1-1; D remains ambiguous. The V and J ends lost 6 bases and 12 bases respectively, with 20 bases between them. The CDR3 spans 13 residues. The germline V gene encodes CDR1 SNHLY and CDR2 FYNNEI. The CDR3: CASSPLRQMATFF. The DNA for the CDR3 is TGTGCCAGCAGCCCCCTCCGACAAATGGCAACTTTCTTT.

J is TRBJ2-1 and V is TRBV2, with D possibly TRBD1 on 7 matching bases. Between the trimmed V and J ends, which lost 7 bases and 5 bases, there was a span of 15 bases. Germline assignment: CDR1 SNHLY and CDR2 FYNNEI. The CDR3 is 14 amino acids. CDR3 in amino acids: CASKEGARNNEQFF. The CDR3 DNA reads TGTGCCAGCAAGGAGGGGGCGAGAAACAATGAGCAGTTCTTC.

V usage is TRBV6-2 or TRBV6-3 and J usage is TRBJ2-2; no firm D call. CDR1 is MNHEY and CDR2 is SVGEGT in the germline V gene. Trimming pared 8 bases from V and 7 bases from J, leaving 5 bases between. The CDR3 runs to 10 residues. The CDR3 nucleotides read TGTGCCAGCTGGGGCGGGGAGCTGTTTTTT. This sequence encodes CASWGGELFF.

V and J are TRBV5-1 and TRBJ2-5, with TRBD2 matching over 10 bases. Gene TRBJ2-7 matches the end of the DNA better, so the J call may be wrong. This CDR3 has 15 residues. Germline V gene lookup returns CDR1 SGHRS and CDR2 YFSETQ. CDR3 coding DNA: TGCGCCAGCAAAACGGGGACTAGCGCTACGAGCGAGCAGTACTTC. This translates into CASKTGTSATSEQYF.

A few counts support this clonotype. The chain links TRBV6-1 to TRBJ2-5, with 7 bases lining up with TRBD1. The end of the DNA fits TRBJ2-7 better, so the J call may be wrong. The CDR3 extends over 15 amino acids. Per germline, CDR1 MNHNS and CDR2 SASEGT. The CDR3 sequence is CASSERDRNTYEQYF. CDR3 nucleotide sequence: TGTGCCAGCAGTGAAAGGGACAGAAATACCTACGAGCAGTACTTC.

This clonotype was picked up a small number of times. The CDR3 is CASSDQGAPIYGYTF. The CDR3, as DNA: TGTGCCAGCAGTGATCAGGGGGCGCCGATCTATGGCTACACCTTC. This chain connects TRBV2 to TRBJ1-2, with 8 bases fitting TRBD1. Germline V gene sequence: CDR1 SNHLY, CDR2 FYNNEI. Germline trimming cut 3 bases from V and 4 bases from J; bases unmatched to any gene: 7. The CDR3 is 15 residues long.

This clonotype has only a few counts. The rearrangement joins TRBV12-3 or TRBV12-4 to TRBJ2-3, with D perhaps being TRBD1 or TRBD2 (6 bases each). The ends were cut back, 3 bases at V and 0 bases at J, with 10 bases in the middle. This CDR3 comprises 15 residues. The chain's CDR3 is CASSFRGVSTDTQYF. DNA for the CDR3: TGTGCCAGCAGTTTTAGGGGGGTTAGCACAGATACGCAGTATTTT.

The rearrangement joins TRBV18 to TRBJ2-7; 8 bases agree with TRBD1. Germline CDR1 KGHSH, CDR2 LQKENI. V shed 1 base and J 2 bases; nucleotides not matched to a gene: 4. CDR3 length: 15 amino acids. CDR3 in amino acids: CASSPLGQGAYEQYF. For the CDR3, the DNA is TGTGCCAGCTCACCACTCGGACAGGGTGCCTACGAGCAGTACTTC.

The CDR3 loop reads CASSLLTGEETQYF. CDR3 coding DNA: TGTGCCAGCAGCTTACTCACAGGAGAAGAGACCCAGTACTTC. V gene TRBV7-9 combines with J gene TRBJ2-5; maybe TRBD1 (5 bases). CDR3 length equals 14 residues. The V gene's germline CDR1 is SEHNR and CDR2 FQNEAQ (reference sequence). V lost 2 bases and J lost 3, with 10 bases in between.

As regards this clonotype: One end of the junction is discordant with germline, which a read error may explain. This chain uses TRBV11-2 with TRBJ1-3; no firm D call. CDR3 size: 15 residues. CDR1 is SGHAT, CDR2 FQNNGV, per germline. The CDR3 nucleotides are TGTGCCAGCAGCTTAGCGGATCTAACTGGAAAGACCATATATTTT. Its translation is CASSLADLTGKTIYF.

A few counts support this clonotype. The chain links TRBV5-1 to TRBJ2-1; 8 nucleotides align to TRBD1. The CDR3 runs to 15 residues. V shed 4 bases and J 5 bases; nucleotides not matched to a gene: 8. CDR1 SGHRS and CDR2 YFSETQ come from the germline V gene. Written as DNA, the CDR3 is TGCGCCAGCAGCGTCGCGGGACAGGCCAACAATGAGCAGTTCTTC. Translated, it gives CASSVAGQANNEQFF.

In nucleotides, the CDR3 is TGTGCCAGCAGGACAGGCCCATGGAGTCCTGGAAACACCATATATTTT. Encoded protein: CASRTGPWSPGNTIYF. The chain is built from TRBV12-3 or TRBV12-4 and TRBJ1-3; possible D gene TRBD1, 6 bases. CDR3 length: 16 amino acids. V was shortened by 6 bases and J by 2 bases, with 17 bases between the two germline ends.

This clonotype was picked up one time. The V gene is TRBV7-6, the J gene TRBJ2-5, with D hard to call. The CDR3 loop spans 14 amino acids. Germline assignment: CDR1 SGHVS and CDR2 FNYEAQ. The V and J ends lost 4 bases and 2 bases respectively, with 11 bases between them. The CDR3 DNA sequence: TGTGCCAGCAGCTCCATCGTGGGGCAAGAGACCCAGTACTTC. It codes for CASSSIVGQETQYF. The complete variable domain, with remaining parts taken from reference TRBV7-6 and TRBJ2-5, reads GAGVSQSPRYKVTKRGQDVALRCDPISGHVSLYWYRQALGQGPEFLTYFNYEAQQDKSGLPNDRFSAERPEGSISTLTIQRTEQRDSAMYRCASSSIVGQETQYFGPGTRLLVL.

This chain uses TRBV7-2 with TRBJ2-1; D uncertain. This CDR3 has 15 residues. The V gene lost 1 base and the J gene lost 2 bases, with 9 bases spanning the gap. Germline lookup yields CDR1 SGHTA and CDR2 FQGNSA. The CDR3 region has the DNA TGTGCCAGCAGCTTAGGAGTTAGCACCTACAATGAGCAGTTCTTC. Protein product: CASSLGVSTYNEQFF.

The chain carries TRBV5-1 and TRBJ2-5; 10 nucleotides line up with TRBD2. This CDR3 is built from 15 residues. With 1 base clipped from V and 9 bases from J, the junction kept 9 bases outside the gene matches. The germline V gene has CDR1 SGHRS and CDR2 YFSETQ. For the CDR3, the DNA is TGCGCCAGCAGCTTGAGAGCGGGGGGGGCCCGGGCCCAGTACTTC. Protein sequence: CASSLRAGGARAQYF.

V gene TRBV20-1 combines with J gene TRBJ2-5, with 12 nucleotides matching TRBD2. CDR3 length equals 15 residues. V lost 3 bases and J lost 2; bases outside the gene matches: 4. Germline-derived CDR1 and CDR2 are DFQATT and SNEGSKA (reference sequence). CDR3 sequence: CSARETSGSQETQYF. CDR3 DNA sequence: TGCAGTGCTAGGGAGACTAGCGGGAGTCAAGAGACCCAGTACTTC.

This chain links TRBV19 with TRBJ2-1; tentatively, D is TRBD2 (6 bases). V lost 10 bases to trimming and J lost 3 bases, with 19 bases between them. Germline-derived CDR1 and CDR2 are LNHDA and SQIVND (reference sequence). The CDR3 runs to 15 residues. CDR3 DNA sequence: TGTGCCACCTCCCGGTTAGCGGCTTTCTACAATGAGCAGTTCTTC. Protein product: CATSRLAAFYNEQFF.

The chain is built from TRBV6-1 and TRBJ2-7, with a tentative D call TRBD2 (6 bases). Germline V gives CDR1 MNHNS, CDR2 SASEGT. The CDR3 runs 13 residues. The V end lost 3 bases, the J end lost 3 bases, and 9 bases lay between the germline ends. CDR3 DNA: TGTGCCAGCAGTGACCGCGGGGACTACGAGCAGTACTTC. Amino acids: CASSDRGDYEQYF.

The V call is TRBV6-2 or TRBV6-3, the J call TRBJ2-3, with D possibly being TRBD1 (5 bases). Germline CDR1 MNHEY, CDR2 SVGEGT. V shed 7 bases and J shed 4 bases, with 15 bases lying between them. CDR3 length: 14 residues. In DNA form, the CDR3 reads TGTGCCAGCACCTACGGAAGGGGCCCAGATACGCAGTATTTT. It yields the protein CASTYGRGPDTQYF.

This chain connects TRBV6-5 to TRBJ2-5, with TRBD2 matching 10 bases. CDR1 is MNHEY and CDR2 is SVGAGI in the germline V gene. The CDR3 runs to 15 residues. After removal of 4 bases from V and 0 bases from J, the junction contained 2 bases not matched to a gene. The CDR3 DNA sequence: TGTGCCAGCAGTTTTAGCGGGGGGCACCAAGAGACCCAGTACTTC. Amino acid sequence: CASSFSGGHQETQYF.